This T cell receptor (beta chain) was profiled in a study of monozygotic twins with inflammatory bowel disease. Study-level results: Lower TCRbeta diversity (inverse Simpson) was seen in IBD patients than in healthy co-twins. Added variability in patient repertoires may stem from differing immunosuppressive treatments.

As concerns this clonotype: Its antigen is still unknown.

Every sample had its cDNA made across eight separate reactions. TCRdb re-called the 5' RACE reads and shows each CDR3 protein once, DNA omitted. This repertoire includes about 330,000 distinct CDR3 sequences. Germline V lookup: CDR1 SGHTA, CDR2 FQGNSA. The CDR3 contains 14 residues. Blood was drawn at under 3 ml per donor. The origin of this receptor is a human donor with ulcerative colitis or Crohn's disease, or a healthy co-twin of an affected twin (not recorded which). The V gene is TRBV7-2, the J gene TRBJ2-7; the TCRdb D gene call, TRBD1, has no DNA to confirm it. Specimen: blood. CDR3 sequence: CASSPTTGIYEQYF.